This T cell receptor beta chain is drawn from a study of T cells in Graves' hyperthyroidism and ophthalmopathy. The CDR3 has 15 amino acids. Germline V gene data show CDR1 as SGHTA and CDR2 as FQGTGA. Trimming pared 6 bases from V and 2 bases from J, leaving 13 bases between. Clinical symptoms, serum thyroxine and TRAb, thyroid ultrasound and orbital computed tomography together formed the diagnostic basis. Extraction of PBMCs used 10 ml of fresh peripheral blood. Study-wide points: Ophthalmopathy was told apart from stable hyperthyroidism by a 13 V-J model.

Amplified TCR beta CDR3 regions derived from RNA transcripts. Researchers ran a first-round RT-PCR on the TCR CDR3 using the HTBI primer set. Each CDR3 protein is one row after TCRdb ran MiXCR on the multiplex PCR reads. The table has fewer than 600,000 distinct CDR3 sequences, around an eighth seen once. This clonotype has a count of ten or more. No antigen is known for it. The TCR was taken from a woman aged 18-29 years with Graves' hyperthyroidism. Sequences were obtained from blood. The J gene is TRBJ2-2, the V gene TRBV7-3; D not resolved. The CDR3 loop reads CASSSDVSNTGELFF. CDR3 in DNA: TGTGCCAGCAGTTCGGACGTCTCCAACACCGGGGAGCTGTTTTTT.